A selection of T cell receptor beta chains follows, all from one sample in a study of cytomegalovirus exposure and HLA in healthy donors. Using immunoSEQ multiplex PCR, the repertoire was profiled, and TCRdb retains in-frame clones only, with some absent. The repertoire holds roughly 150,000 clones, with over 80% as singletons. Sequenced input: PBMCs. Receptors originate from a male donor in good health and CMV-seronegative. Both conserved end residues are trimmed from each CDR3. Rows may omit the clone size; those that give it use once, few, many or a size class.

V gene | clone size | CDR3 protein
TRBV27 | NA | ASRPTSGGSYNEQF
TRBV6-5 | once | ASRPSPYEQY
TRBV6-1 | NA | ASSETGTNYEQY
TRBV7-8 | NA | ASTLRGGPGYEQY
TRBV4-2 | once | ASSLQKEIRYNEQF
TRBV7-9 | NA | ASSSMVVSFGGTVDGYT
TRBV19 | NA | ASSSQGYGYT
TRBV30 | NA | AWTLGGNTEAF
TRBV6-5 | once | ASSYSSRNTDTQY
TRBV7-9 | NA | ASSWDRPTDTQY